This T cell receptor beta chain was captured by sequencing in a study of blood T cells in healthy people across ages. Then a second PCR, running about 7 to 11 cycles, was carried out with a sample-barcoded 5' primer and a J-beta primer mix. MiXCR was run by TCRdb on the 5' RACE reads, yielding one entry per CDR3 protein. The data contain about 1.8 million distinct CDR3 sequences, approximately 50% of them seen just once; the ten biggest clones take up less than 2.5%. The V gene's germline CDR1 is LGHNA and CDR2 YSLEER. The V gene lost 0 bases and the J gene lost 4 bases, with 16 bases spanning the gap. The CDR3 sequence is 16 residues long.

The material sequenced was blood. This receptor was identified in a woman in her forties in good health. The gene calls are TRBV4-3 and TRBJ2-7; D possibly corresponds to TRBD2 (5 bases). The CDR3 loop is CASSQDYPGTSYEQYF. CDR3 coding DNA: TGCGCCAGCAGCCAAGATTATCCGGGAACAAGTTACGAGCAGTACTTC.